The 21 T cell receptor beta chains below all came from one sample that was sequenced in a study of TIL therapy for anti-PD-1-resistant metastatic lung cancer. This was the immunoSEQ v3 assay. Only in-frame clones appear in the TCRdb table, and some are missing; sequencing was by immunoSEQ multiplex PCR. The sample has 30,000 to 45,000 clones; around 67% are singletons. Time point of the sample: pre-treatment sample, taken before nivolumab and TIL therapy. Specimen: blood, collected at baseline. The receptor source for this set is a person aged 25-85 years with non-small cell lung cancer.

CDR3 residues: CASSEERTVPFYGYTF. The CDR3, as DNA: TGTGCCAGCAGTGAAGAGAGGACAGTCCCGTTCTATGGCTACACCTTC. The chain links TRBV6-1 to TRBJ1-2; tentatively, D is TRBD1 (6 bases). V lost 1 base, J lost 4 bases, and 16 bases lay in between. The CDR3 covers 16 residues. From germline, CDR1 is MNHNS and CDR2 SASEGT.

The rearrangement uses TRBV11-2 and TRBJ2-3, with D possibly TRBD2 on 7 matching bases. The CDR3 spans 15 residues. Germline loops: CDR1 SGHAT, CDR2 FQNNGV. V shed 2 bases and J shed 4 bases, with 13 bases lying between them. The CDR3 coding sequence is TGTGCCAGCAGCTTACACGCGGGGGCCGCAGATACGCAGTATTTT. This gives the protein CASSLHAGAADTQYF.

This clone was observed once. The chain combines TRBV9 with TRBJ2-2; D gene unclear. V lost 6 bases and J lost 2, with 14 bases in between. Germline CDR1 SGDLS, CDR2 YYNGEE. The CDR3 loop spans 15 amino acids. CDR3 region: CASTTRATNTGELFF. Here the CDR3 DNA reads TGTGCCAGCACTACCCGAGCCACAAACACCGGGGAGCTGTTTTTT. The complete variable domain, with remaining parts taken from reference TRBV9 and TRBJ2-2, reads DSGVTQTPKHLITATGQRVTLRCSPRSGDLSVYWYQQSLDQGLQFLIQYYNGEERAKGNILERFSAQQFPDLHSELNLSSLELGDSALYFCASTTRATNTGELFFGEGSRLTVL.

The V and J genes are TRBV4-1 and TRBJ2-7; 9 bases are shared with TRBD1. Germline CDR1 MGHRA, CDR2 YSYEKL. Trimming took 0 bases from V and 9 from J; bases not matched to a gene: 3. The CDR3 extends over 13 amino acids. CDR3 amino acids: CASSQDPGQGQYF. As DNA, the CDR3 is TGCGCCAGCAGCCAAGATCCGGGACAGGGGCAGTACTTC.

The rearrangement uses TRBV30 and TRBJ1-6; D possibly corresponds to TRBD1 (5 bases). In germline, CDR1 is GTSNPN, CDR2 SVGIG (reference sequence). This CDR3 is 15 amino acids long. V was shortened by 3 bases and J by 0 bases, with 9 bases between the two germline ends. The chain's CDR3 is CAWRGGSSYNSPLHF. The CDR3 coding sequence is TGTGCCTGGAGGGGGGGGAGCTCCTATAATTCACCCCTCCACTTT. Complete variable domain (other parts from reference TRBV30 and TRBJ1-6): SQTIHQWPATLVQPVGSPLSLECTVEGTSNPNLYWYRQAAGRGLQLLFYSVGIGQISSEVPQNLSASRPQDRQFILSSKKLLLSDSGFYLCAWRGGSSYNSPLHFGNGTRLTVT.

The V gene is TRBV29-1, the J gene TRBJ2-7; tentative D call: TRBD2 (6 bases). The V gene's germline CDR1 is SQVTM and CDR2 ANQGSEA. The CDR3 totals 17 residues. V was trimmed by 6 bases and J by 2 bases, leaving 26 bases between them. Here the CDR3 reads CSVEWGPTRRGAYEQYF. CDR3 sequence (DNA): TGCAGCGTGGAATGGGGTCCAACTAGGAGGGGAGCCTACGAGCAGTACTTC.

This chain connects TRBV7-2 to TRBJ1-2, with D possibly TRBD1 on 5 matching bases. CDR3 length: 17 residues. Trimming removed 1 base from V and 7 bases from J, with 22 bases in between. Germline values: CDR1 SGHTA, CDR2 FQGNSA. The CDR3 DNA is TGTGCCAGCAGCTTAGTCGGGACGGCCAGGACGGGGCTTGGCTACACCTTC. Amino acids: CASSLVGTARTGLGYTF.

This clone was seen only a few times. The chain carries TRBV2 and TRBJ1-5; D not resolved. This CDR3 contains 15 residues. Germline lookup yields CDR1 SNHLY and CDR2 FYNNEI. Trimming left V 5 bases short and J 0 bases short, with 11 bases between. The CDR3 loop reads CASSSVSYSNQPQHF. CDR3 sequence (DNA): TGTGCCAGCAGTAGTGTCAGCTATAGCAATCAGCCCCAGCATTTT.

V and J are TRBV28 and TRBJ1-1; no definite D call. The germline V and J ends were trimmed by 1 base and 7 bases, with 7 bases remaining between them. Per germline, CDR1 MDHEN and CDR2 SYDVKM. The CDR3 covers 12 residues. CDR3 amino acids: CASSLSLNEAFF. The CDR3 DNA reads TGTGCCAGCAGTTTATCGCTAAATGAAGCTTTCTTT.

The chain is built from TRBV5-5 and TRBJ2-1, with D uncertain. V shed 5 bases and J shed 6 bases, with 12 bases lying between them. The CDR3 is made up of 13 amino acids. Germline CDR1 SGHKS, CDR2 YYEKEE (reference sequence). This CDR3 is CASSHQVSNEQFF. The CDR3 nucleotides read TGTGCCAGCAGTCATCAGGTTTCCAATGAGCAGTTCTTC. The variable domain in full, completed from reference TRBV5-5 and TRBJ2-1, reads DAGVTQSPTHLIKTRGQQVTLRCSPISGHKSVSWYQQVLGQGPQFIFQYYEKEERGRGNFPDRFSARQFPNYSSELNVNALLLGDSALYLCASSHQVSNEQFFGPGTRLTVL.

V and J are TRBV30 and TRBJ1-5; the D gene is possibly TRBD1 (5 bases). The CDR3 is 15 residues long. The germline V gene encodes CDR1 GTSNPN and CDR2 SVGIG (reference sequence). V gave up 1 base and J gave up 0 bases, with 10 bases separating them. CDR3 loop: CAWSAGGYSNQPQHF. The CDR3 DNA reads as TGTGCCTGGAGTGCCGGGGGTTATAGCAATCAGCCCCAGCATTTT. Full variable domain (rest looked up from reference TRBV30 and TRBJ1-5): SQTIHQWPATLVQPVGSPLSLECTVEGTSNPNLYWYRQAAGRGLQLLFYSVGIGQISSEVPQNLSASRPQDRQFILSSKKLLLSDSGFYLCAWSAGGYSNQPQHFGDGTRLSIL.

This clone was seen more than once but under ten times. J is TRBJ1-1 and V is TRBV6-5; 8 nucleotides agree with TRBD1. V lost 0 bases and J lost 5; bases outside the gene matches: 2. Per germline, CDR1 MNHEY and CDR2 SVGAGI. CDR3 length: 14 residues. Written as DNA, the CDR3 is TGTGCCAGCAGTTACTCTTACAGGGGGACTGAAGCTTTCTTT. This codes for CASSYSYRGTEAFF.

The count of this clone is one. The gene calls are TRBV9 and TRBJ1-1; D call uncertain. V gave up 7 bases and J gave up 3 bases, with 22 bases separating them. Germline V lookup: CDR1 SGDLS, CDR2 YYNGEE. The CDR3 totals 16 residues. CDR3 loop: CASGNPSFRGDTEAFF. CDR3 coding DNA: TGTGCCAGCGGAAACCCTTCGTTTCGCGGCGACACTGAAGCTTTCTTT.

With regard to this clone: The conserved phenylalanine or tryptophan is not found at the CDR3 terminus, so this likely reflects a read error. The gene calls are TRBV9 and TRBJ2-7; 9 bases map to TRBD1. The germline V gene encodes CDR1 SGDLS and CDR2 YYNGEE. V gave up 4 bases and J gave up 6 bases; unmatched junction bases: 14. The CDR3 has 16 amino acids. CDR3 DNA: TGTGCCAGCAGCTCTGAGACGGGACAGGGTATAGCCGAGCAGTACCTC. Translated, it gives CASSSETGQGIAEQYL.

This clone was detected only a few times. At one boundary the junction diverges from the germline segment, which might be a read error. The rearrangement links TRBV29-1 to TRBJ1-1; weak D call: TRBD1 (5 bases). The CDR3 is made up of 11 amino acids. Germline values: CDR1 SQVTM, CDR2 ANQGSEA. The chain's CDR3 is CSAETGLEAFF. The CDR3 DNA reads as TGCAGCGCTGAAACGGGGCTTGAAGCTTTCTTT.

This clone has more than one count but fewer than ten. This chain connects TRBV5-1 to TRBJ1-2; D ambiguous. Trimming took 1 base from V and 3 from J, leaving 10 bases between them. CDR1 is SGHRS and CDR2 is YFSETQ in the germline V gene. The length of the CDR3 is 14 residues. CDR3: CASSLSTADYGYTF. DNA for the CDR3: TGCGCCAGCAGCTTGTCCACAGCCGACTATGGCTACACCTTC.

This chain connects TRBV5-6 to TRBJ2-1; either TRBD1 or TRBD2 may supply D (5 bases each). The CDR3 covers 14 residues. V was trimmed by 0 bases and J by 15 bases, leaving 19 bases between them. CDR1 is SGHDT, CDR2 YYEEEE, per germline. The CDR3 nucleotides read TGTGCCAGCAGCTTGGGAATCTTCGGGGCAGGACTGTTCTTC. Translating gives CASSLGIFGAGLFF.

The rearrangement uses TRBV5-1 and TRBJ2-3; no firm D call. The ends were cut back, 4 bases at V and 5 bases at J, with 8 bases in the middle. Germline CDR1 is SGHRS and CDR2 is YFSETQ. The CDR3 spans 12 residues. The CDR3 protein is CASSLTLDTQYF. In DNA, the CDR3 is TGCGCCAGCAGCCTTACCTTAGATACGCAGTATTTT.

A single count supports this clone. This chain links TRBV6-1 with TRBJ1-3; the D gene is possibly TRBD1 (6 bases). Germline V gives CDR1 MNHNS, CDR2 SASEGT. CDR3 length: 15 residues. Trimming shortened V by 8 bases and J by 0 bases, and 14 bases separated the two germline ends. CDR3: CASQVLGASGNTIYF. The CDR3 nucleotides are TGTGCCAGCCAGGTGCTGGGGGCCTCTGGAAACACCATATATTTT.

The rearrangement joins TRBV7-2 to TRBJ1-5, with 7 bases identical to TRBD1. The CDR3 is 15 amino acids. Trimming cost V 0 bases and J 6 bases; bases outside gene matches: 5. Germline V gene lookup returns CDR1 SGHTA and CDR2 FQGNSA. The CDR3 here is CASSLAADRAQPQHF. The CDR3 region has the DNA TGTGCCAGCAGCTTAGCGGCCGACAGGGCTCAGCCCCAGCATTTT.

The chain uses TRBV6-4 and TRBJ2-3; 9 positions match TRBD2. The germline gives CDR1 MRHNA, CDR2 SNTAGT. The length of the CDR3 is 19 residues. With 3 bases clipped from V and 3 bases from J, the junction kept 16 bases outside the gene matches. For the CDR3, the DNA is TGTGCCAGCAGTGAACCGGAAGTAGCGGGGGCCCAAGTTACAGATACGCAGTATTTT. As protein: CASSEPEVAGAQVTDTQYF.